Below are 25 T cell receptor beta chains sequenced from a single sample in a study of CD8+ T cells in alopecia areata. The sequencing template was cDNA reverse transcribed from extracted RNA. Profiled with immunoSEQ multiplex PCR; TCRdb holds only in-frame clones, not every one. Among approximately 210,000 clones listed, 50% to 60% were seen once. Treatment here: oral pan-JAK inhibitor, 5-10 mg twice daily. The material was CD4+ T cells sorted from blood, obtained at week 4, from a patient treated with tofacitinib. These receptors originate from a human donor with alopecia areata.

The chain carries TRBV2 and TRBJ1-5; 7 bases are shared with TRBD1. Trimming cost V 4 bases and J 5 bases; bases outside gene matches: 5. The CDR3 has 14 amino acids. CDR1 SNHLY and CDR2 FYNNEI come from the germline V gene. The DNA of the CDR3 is TGTGCCAGCAGTGTACAGGGGCTGGATCAGCCCCAGCATTTT. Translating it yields CASSVQGLDQPQHF.

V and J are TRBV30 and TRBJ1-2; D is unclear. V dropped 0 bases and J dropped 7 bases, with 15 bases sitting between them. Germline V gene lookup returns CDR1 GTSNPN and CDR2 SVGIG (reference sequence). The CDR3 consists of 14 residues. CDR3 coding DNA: TGTGCCTGGAGTGTGGTGCAGTATTTTCGTGGCTACACCTTC. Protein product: CAWSVVQYFRGYTF.

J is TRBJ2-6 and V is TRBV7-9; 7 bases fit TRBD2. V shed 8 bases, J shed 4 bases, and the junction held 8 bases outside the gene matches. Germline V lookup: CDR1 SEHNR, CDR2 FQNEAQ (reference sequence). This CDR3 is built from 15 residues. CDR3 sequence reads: CASGIGGSGANVLTF. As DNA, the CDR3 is TGTGCCAGCGGTATCGGGGGGTCCGGGGCCAACGTCCTGACTTTC.

This CDR3 reads CAINRGDYNSPLHF. The CDR3 DNA follows: TGTGCCATCAACCGGGGGGACTATAATTCACCCCTCCACTTT. The J gene is TRBJ1-6, the V gene TRBV30; maybe TRBD1 (5 bases). The CDR3 has 14 residues. V gave up 8 bases and J gave up 3 bases, with 14 bases separating them. CDR1 and CDR2 from the germline V gene are GTSNPN and SVGIG (reference sequence).

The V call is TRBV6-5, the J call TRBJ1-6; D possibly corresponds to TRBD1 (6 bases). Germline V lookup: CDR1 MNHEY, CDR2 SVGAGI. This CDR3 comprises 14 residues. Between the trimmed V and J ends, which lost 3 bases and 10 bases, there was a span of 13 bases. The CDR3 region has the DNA TGTGCCAGCAGTTATCAGGGGAGGCGATCACCCCTCCACTTT. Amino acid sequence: CASSYQGRRSPLHF.

This CDR3 reads CASSEVAGGETQYF. For the CDR3, the DNA is TGTGCCAGCAGTGAGGTAGCGGGGGGAGAGACCCAGTACTTC. The chain combines TRBV25-1 with TRBJ2-5, with TRBD2 matching over 10 bases. The ends lost 3 bases at V and 4 bases at J; junction bases unmatched: 2. This CDR3 is built from 14 residues. Germline V gives CDR1 MGHDK, CDR2 SYGVNS.

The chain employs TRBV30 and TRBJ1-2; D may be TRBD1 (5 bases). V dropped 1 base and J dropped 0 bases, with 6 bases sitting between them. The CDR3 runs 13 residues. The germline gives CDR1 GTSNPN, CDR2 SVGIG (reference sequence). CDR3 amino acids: CAWSGGPNYGYTF. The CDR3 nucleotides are TGTGCCTGGAGTGGGGGCCCTAACTATGGCTACACCTTC. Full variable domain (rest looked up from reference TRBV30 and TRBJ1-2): SQTIHQWPATLVQPVGSPLSLECTVEGTSNPNLYWYRQAAGRGLQLLFYSVGIGQISSEVPQNLSASRPQDRQFILSSKKLLLSDSGFYLCAWSGGPNYGYTFGSGTRLTVV.

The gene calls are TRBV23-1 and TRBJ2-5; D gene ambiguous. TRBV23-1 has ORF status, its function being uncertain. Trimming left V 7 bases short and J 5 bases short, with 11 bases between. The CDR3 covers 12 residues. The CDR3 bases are TGCGCCAGCACCCGGAGAAGTGAGACCCAGTACTTC. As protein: CASTRRSETQYF.

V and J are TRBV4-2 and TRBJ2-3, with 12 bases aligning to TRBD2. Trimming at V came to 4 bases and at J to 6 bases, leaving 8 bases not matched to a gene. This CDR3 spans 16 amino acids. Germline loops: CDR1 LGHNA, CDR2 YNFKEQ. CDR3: CASSRHSTSGGDTQYF. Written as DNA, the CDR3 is TGTGCCAGCAGCCGCCACTCGACTAGCGGGGGTGATACGCAGTATTTT.

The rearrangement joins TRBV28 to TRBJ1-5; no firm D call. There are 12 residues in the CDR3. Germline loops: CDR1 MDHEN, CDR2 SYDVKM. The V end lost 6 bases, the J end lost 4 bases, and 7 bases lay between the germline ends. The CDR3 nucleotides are TGTGCCAGCAGCCCCTGGAATCAGCCCCAGCATTTT. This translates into CASSPWNQPQHF. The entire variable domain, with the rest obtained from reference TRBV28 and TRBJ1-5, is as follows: DVKVTQSSRYLVKRTGEKVFLECVQDMDHENMFWYRQDPGLGLRLIYFSYDVKMKEKGDIPEGYSVSREKKERFSLILESASTNQTSMYLCASSPWNQPQHFGDGTRLSIL.

The CDR3 protein is CASSQVRGGLNIQYF. CDR3 coding DNA: TGTGCCAGCAGCCAAGTTCGAGGGGGCCTGAACATTCAGTACTTC. The rearrangement links TRBV14 to TRBJ2-4, with TRBD1 matching over 7 bases. The CDR3 contains 15 residues. Germline values: CDR1 SGHDN, CDR2 FVKESK. With V trimmed by 1 base and J by 7 bases, 7 bases remained unmatched.

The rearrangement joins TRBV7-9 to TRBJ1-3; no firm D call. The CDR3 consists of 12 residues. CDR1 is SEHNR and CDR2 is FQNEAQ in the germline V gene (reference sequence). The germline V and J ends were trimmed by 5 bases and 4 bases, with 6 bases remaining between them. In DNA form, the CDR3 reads TGTGCCAGCAGCCCCCGGGGAAACACCATATATTTT. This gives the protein CASSPRGNTIYF.

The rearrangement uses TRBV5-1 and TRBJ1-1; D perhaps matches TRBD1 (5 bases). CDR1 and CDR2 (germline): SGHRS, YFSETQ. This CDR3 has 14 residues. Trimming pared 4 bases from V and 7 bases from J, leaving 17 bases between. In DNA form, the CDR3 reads TGCGCCAGCAGCCCGGGCTCAGGGAGAGTTGAAGCTTTCTTT. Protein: CASSPGSGRVEAFF.

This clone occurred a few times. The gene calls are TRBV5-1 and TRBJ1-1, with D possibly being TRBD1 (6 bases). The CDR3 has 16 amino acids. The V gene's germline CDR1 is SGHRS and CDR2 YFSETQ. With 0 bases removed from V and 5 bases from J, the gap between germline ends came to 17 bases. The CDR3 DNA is TGCGCCAGCAGCTTGGATGGAGCAGGGAGGGGGACTGAAGCTTTCTTT. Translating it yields CASSLDGAGRGTEAFF.

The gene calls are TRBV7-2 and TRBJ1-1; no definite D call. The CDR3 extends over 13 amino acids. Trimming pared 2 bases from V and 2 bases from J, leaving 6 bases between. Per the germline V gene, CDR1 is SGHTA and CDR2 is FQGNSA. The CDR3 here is CASSLMYNTEAFF. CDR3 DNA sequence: TGTGCCAGCAGCTTAATGTACAACACTGAAGCTTTCTTT.

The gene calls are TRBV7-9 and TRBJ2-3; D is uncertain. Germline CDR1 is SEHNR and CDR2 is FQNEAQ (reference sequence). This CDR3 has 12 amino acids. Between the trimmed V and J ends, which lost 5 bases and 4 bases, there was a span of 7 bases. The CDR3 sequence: CASSPSADTQYF. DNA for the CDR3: TGTGCCAGCAGCCCATCCGCAGATACGCAGTATTTT.

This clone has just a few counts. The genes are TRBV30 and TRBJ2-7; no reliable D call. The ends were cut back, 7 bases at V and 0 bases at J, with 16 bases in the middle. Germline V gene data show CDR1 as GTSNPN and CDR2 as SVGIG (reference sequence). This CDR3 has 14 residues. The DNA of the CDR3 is TGTGCCTCGAAGTCGGGCGGACCCTCCTACGAGCAGTACTTC. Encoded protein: CASKSGGPSYEQYF.

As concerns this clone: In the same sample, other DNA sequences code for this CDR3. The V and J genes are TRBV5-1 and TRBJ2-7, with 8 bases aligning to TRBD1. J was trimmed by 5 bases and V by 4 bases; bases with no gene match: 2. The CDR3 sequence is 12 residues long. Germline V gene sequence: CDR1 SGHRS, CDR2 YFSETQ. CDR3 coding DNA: TGCGCCAGCAGCCCAGGGGGCCACGAGCAGTACTTC. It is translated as CASSPGGHEQYF.

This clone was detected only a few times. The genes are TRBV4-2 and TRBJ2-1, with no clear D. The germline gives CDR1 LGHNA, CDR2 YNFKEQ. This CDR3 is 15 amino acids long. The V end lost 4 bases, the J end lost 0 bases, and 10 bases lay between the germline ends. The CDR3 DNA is TGTGCCAGCAGCCCTCGGATCCCCTCCTACAATGAGCAGTTCTTC. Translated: CASSPRIPSYNEQFF.

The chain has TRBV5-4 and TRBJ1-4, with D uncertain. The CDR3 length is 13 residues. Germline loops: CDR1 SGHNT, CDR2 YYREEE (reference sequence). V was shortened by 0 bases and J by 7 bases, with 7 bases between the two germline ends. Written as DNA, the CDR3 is TGTGCCAGCAGCTTGGTTCCCGGTGAAAAACTGTTTTTT. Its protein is CASSLVPGEKLFF.

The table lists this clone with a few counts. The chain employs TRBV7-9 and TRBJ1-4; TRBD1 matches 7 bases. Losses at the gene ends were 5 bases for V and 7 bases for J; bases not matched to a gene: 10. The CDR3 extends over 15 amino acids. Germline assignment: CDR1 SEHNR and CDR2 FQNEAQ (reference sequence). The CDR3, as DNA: TGTGCCAGCAGCCCAAACAGGGGAGGTTTTGAAAAACTGTTTTTT. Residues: CASSPNRGGFEKLFF.

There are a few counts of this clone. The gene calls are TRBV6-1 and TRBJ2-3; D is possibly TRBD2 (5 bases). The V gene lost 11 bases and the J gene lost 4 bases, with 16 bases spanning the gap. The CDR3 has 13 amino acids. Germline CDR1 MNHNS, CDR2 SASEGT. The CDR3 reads CASAGPASDTQYF. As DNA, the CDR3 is TGTGCCTCGGCGGGTCCCGCGTCAGATACGCAGTATTTT.

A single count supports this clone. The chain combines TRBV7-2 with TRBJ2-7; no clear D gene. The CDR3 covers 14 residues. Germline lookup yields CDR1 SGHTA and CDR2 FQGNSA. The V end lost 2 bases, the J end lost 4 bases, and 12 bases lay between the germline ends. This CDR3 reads CASSLYGPTYEQYF. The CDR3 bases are TGTGCCAGCAGCTTATATGGTCCTACGTACGAGCAGTACTTC. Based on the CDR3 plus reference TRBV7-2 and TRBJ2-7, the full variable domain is GAGVSQSPSNKVTEKGKDVELRCDPISGHTALYWYRQSLGQGLEFLIYFQGNSAPDKSGLPSDRFSAERTGGSVSTLTIQRTQQEDSAVYLCASSLYGPTYEQYFGPGTRLTVT.

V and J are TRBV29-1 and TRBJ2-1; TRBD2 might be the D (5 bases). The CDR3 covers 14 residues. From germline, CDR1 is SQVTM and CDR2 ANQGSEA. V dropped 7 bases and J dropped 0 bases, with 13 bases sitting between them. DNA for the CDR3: TGCAGCGCTCTACCGACTACCTCCTACAATGAGCAGTTCTTC. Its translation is CSALPTTSYNEQFF.

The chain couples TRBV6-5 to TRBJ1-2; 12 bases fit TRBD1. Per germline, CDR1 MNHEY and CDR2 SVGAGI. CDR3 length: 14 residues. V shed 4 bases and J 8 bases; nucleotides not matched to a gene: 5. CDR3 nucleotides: TGTGCCAGCAGTTGGGGACAGGGGGCTCAGGGCTACACCTTC. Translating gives CASSWGQGAQGYTF.